These 21 T cell receptor beta chains originate from one sample sequenced in a study of early T cells in non-severe SARS-CoV-2 infection. TCRdb called the 5' RACE reads again in MiXCR, with one record for every CDR3 protein. This sample has approximately 64,000 distinct CDR3 sequences, with over 4.5% found just once. Sequencing was performed on whole blood. These receptors were obtained from an adult who was a healthcare worker with PCR-confirmed SARS-CoV-2 infection or an uninfected control (not recorded which).

This clonotype occurred a few times. The chain couples TRBV3-1 to TRBJ2-7; perhaps TRBD2 as D (6 bases). Trimming pared 0 bases from V and 0 bases from J, leaving 18 bases between. This CDR3 is built from 18 residues. Germline values: CDR1 LGHDT, CDR2 YNNKEL (reference sequence). This CDR3 is CASSQESGGLKSSYEQYF. The CDR3 region has the DNA TGTGCCAGCAGCCAAGAATCCGGGGGATTGAAAAGCTCCTACGAGCAGTACTTC.

This clonotype was observed many times. This chain joins TRBV9 and TRBJ2-5, with 7 bases matching TRBD1. There are 17 residues in the CDR3. CDR1 is SGDLS and CDR2 is YYNGEE in the germline V gene. Trimming removed 0 bases from V and 5 bases from J; junction bases left unmatched: 13. The CDR3, as DNA: TGTGCCAGCAGCGTAGGAGAGGGGGCGGACAGAAGGGAGACCCAGTACTTC. The encoded protein is CASSVGEGADRRETQYF.

This clonotype was seen ten or more times. The germline gene is not matched at one end of the junction; a read error may be the cause. The chain employs TRBV20-1 and TRBJ2-5; 7 positions agree with TRBD1. The CDR3 has 11 amino acids. Germline V gene data show CDR1 as DFQATT and CDR2 as SNEGSKA (reference sequence). CDR3 nucleotides: TGCAGTGTAATTACGCCGGGACAGCAAGTCTTC. Translation: CSVITPGQQVF.

This clonotype occurred many times. The chain has TRBV20-1 and TRBJ2-7; 7 nucleotides line up with TRBD1. V shed 2 bases and J 7 bases; nucleotides not matched to a gene: 11. The V gene's germline CDR1 is DFQATT and CDR2 SNEGSKA (reference sequence). This CDR3 spans 14 amino acids. The CDR3: CSARQLTGLREQYF. The DNA of the CDR3 is TGCAGTGCTAGACAATTGACAGGGCTGAGGGAGCAGTACTTC.

This sequence joins TRBV3-1 and TRBJ2-7, with D perhaps TRBD2 (6 bases). Trimming removed 2 bases at V and 1 base at J, with 12 bases between. This CDR3 has 15 amino acids. The germline CDR1 and CDR2 sequences are LGHDT and YNNKEL (reference sequence). The CDR3 region has the DNA TGTGCCAGCAGCCAACGGGACTCCCTTTCCTACGAGCAGTACTTC. This sequence encodes CASSQRDSLSYEQYF.

The chain employs TRBV5-1 and TRBJ2-1; 7 bases match TRBD1. The germline V gene encodes CDR1 SGHRS and CDR2 YFSETQ. The junction had 2 bases not matched to a gene; V was cut back by 1 base and J by 1 base. The CDR3 is 15 residues long. As DNA, the CDR3 is TGCGCCAGCAGCTTGCGACAGGGATCCTACAATGAGCAGTTCTTC. The encoded protein is CASSLRQGSYNEQFF.

The rearrangement links TRBV7-9 to TRBJ2-1, with unresolved D. The CDR3 runs to 15 residues. Germline CDR1 is SEHNR and CDR2 is FQNEAQ (reference sequence). Trimming pared 4 bases from V and 0 bases from J, leaving 10 bases between. The CDR3 DNA reads as TGTGCCAGCAGCTACGTGAAGGGCTCCTACAATGAGCAGTTCTTC. Its translation is CASSYVKGSYNEQFF. The variable domain in full, completed from reference TRBV7-9 and TRBJ2-1, reads DTGVSQNPRHKITKRGQNVTFRCDPISEHNRLYWYRQTLGQGPEFLTYFQNEAQLEKSRLLSDRFSAERPKGSFSTLEIQRTEQGDSAMYLCASSYVKGSYNEQFFGPGTRLTVL.

Ten or more counts support this clonotype. The chain uses TRBV7-2 and TRBJ1-2; no clear D gene. The V and J ends lost 1 base and 7 bases respectively, with 13 bases between them. Per germline, CDR1 SGHTA and CDR2 FQGNSA. The CDR3 runs 14 residues. CDR3 sequence (DNA): TGTGCCAGCAGCTTAGGGGGTATTTCGGGTGGCTACACCTTC. Translation gives CASSLGGISGGYTF.

This clonotype was observed at least ten times. The V call is TRBV7-2, the J call TRBJ2-1; 7 positions agree with TRBD1. V was clipped by 1 base and J by 3 bases; unmatched bases: 3. The length of the CDR3 is 15 residues. Germline V gene sequence: CDR1 SGHTA, CDR2 FQGNSA. CDR3 residues: CASSLEGTDYNEQFF. In DNA, the CDR3 is TGTGCCAGCAGCTTAGAGGGGACAGACTACAATGAGCAGTTCTTC.

This clonotype was seen at least ten times. This chain links TRBV7-9 with TRBJ1-1, with 7 bases matching TRBD1. The CDR3 sequence is 15 residues long. Germline V lookup: CDR1 SEHNR, CDR2 FQNEAQ (reference sequence). J gave up 12 bases and V 2 bases, and 15 bases lay outside the gene matches. The CDR3 nucleotides read TGTGCCAGCAGCTTAACAGAAGTTGGTTACAGGGGCACTTTCTTT. Translated: CASSLTEVGYRGTFF.

This clonotype was counted ten times or more. This chain links TRBV18 with TRBJ1-1; unclear D gene. With 1 base removed from V and 1 base from J, the gap between germline ends came to 7 bases. CDR3 length: 14 residues. CDR1 KGHSH and CDR2 LQKENI come from the germline V gene. CDR3: CASSPLSKNTEAFF. The DNA of the CDR3 is TGTGCCAGCTCACCACTAAGTAAGAACACTGAAGCTTTCTTT.

This clonotype showed up many times. The chain is built from TRBV12-3 or TRBV12-4 and TRBJ1-4, with a tentative D call TRBD1 (5 bases). V lost 3 bases, J lost 2 bases, and 16 bases lay in between. This CDR3 region has 17 residues. The CDR3 is CASSFMGRAGTNEKLFF. CDR3 bases: TGTGCCAGCAGTTTTATGGGCCGCGCAGGGACTAATGAAAAACTGTTTTTT.

Note on this clonotype: One end of the junction does not line up with germline, which may come from a read error. This chain connects TRBV2 to TRBJ1-4; TRBD1 aligns across 7 bases. CDR3 length equals 15 residues. Germline-derived CDR1 and CDR2 are SNHLY and FYNNEI. The CDR3 nucleotides read TGTGCCAGCAGTGGGACAGGAGGTAATAATGGAAAACTGTTTTTT. Protein: CASSGTGGNNGKLFF. The entire variable domain, with the rest obtained from reference TRBV2 and TRBJ1-4, is as follows: EPEVTQTPSHQVTQMGQEVILRCVPISNHLYFYWYRQILGQKVEFLVSFYNNEISEKSEIFDDQFSVERPDGSNFTLKIRSTKLEDSAMYFCASSGTGGNNGKLFFGSGTQLSVL.

This clonotype was detected many times. V and J are TRBV20-1 and TRBJ1-1, with 7 bases identical to TRBD1. Germline CDR1 DFQATT, CDR2 SNEGSKA (reference sequence). This CDR3 has 11 amino acids. The V gene end was trimmed by 7 bases and the J gene end by 7 bases; junction bases not matched to a gene: 6. The CDR3 region has the DNA TGCAGTGTCCCGGGACAGAATGAAGCTTTCTTT. This sequence encodes CSVPGQNEAFF.

In this sample, this clonotype turned up many times. The CDR3 bases are TGTGCCAGCAGCTTAGCCGAAACCTACGAGCAGTACTTC. It codes for CASSLAETYEQYF. J is TRBJ2-7 and V is TRBV7-9; D uncertain. Trimming stripped 0 bases from V and 2 bases from J, with 5 bases between. This CDR3 is built from 13 residues. Germline CDR1 and CDR2: SEHNR and FQNEAQ (reference sequence).

This clonotype was detected ten times or more. The chain couples TRBV5-5 to TRBJ1-2; no definite D call. CDR1 SGHKS and CDR2 YYEKEE come from the germline V gene (reference sequence). V was shortened by 3 bases and J by 4 bases, with 10 bases between the two germline ends. The CDR3 covers 13 residues. The CDR3 nucleotides are TGTGCCAGCAGCTCGGACGGAACCTATGGCTACACCTTC. Translation: CASSSDGTYGYTF.

This clonotype was seen ten or more times. The chain has TRBV7-9 and TRBJ2-7; tentatively, D is TRBD2 (6 bases). The CDR3 covers 13 residues. The germline CDR1 and CDR2 sequences are SEHNR and FQNEAQ (reference sequence). The germline V and J ends were trimmed by 5 bases and 4 bases, with 12 bases remaining between them. CDR3 protein: CASSGGSYYEQYF. CDR3 bases: TGTGCCAGCAGCGGGGGGTCCTATTACGAGCAGTACTTC.

This clonotype has only a few counts. As DNA, the CDR3 is TGTGCCAGTAGTATAGAGGGTAGCGGGGTCTACAATGAGCAGTTCTTC. This translates into CASSIEGSGVYNEQFF. The V gene is TRBV19, the J gene TRBJ2-1, with 8 positions matching TRBD2. V trimming: 0 bases; J trimming: 3 bases; junction bases outside the gene matches: 4. The CDR3 length is 16 residues. Germline V lookup: CDR1 LNHDA, CDR2 SQIVND (reference sequence).

This clonotype was detected ten times or more. This sequence joins TRBV7-3 and TRBJ2-3, with D possibly matching TRBD1 (6 bases). Per the germline V gene, CDR1 is SGHTA and CDR2 is FQGTGA. This CDR3 contains 13 residues. The V end was cut by 5 bases, the J end by 8 bases, with 14 bases between. Here the CDR3 reads CASSLLLGGTQYF. The CDR3 DNA follows: TGTGCCAGCAGCCTACTCCTAGGGGGTACGCAGTATTTT.

This clonotype was detected many times. The V and J genes are TRBV30 and TRBJ2-2; no firm D call. Germline CDR1 reads GTSNPN; CDR2 reads SVGIG (reference sequence). This CDR3 contains 14 residues. Trimming shortened V by 2 bases and J by 3 bases, and 10 bases separated the two germline ends. This chain's CDR3 is CAWSMQIDTGELFF. Written as DNA, the CDR3 is TGTGCCTGGAGTATGCAAATCGACACCGGGGAGCTGTTTTTT. The entire variable domain, with the rest obtained from reference TRBV30 and TRBJ2-2, is as follows: SQTIHQWPATLVQPVGSPLSLECTVEGTSNPNLYWYRQAAGRGLQLLFYSVGIGQISSEVPQNLSASRPQDRQFILSSKKLLLSDSGFYLCAWSMQIDTGELFFGEGSRLTVL.

With respect to this clonotype: One end of the junction varies from germline; a read error may be responsible. The chain employs TRBV12-3 or TRBV12-4 and TRBJ2-3; D unresolved. This CDR3 spans 16 amino acids. The CDR3 protein is CASSLGYGQSTDTQYF. Written as DNA, the CDR3 is TGTGCTAGCAGTTTAGGCTATGGGCAAAGCACGGATACGCAGTATTTT.